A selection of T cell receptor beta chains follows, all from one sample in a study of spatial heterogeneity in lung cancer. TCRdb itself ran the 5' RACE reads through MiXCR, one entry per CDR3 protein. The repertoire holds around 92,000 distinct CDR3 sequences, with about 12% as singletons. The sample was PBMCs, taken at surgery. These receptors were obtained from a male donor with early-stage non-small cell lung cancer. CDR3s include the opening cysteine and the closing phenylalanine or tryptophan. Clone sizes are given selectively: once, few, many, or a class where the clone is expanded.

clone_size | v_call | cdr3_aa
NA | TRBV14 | CASSHSRLWGDYQETQYF
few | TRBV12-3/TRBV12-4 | CASSPTNSHGYTF
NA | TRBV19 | CASSIGRGPAADTQYF
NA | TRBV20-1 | CSAPSSGIDNEQFF
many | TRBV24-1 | CATSDGPSAEAFF
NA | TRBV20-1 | CSALKPIGNQPQHF
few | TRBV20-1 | CSAPALGDTQYF
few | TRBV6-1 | CASSGIPGQGAGEQFF
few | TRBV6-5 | CASSYSGTGTAEAFF
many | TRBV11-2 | CASSWQGGSGTDTQYF
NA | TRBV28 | CASSLTGVTGELFF
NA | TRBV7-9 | CASSFGRDSPLHF
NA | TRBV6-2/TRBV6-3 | CASSYAGGPQETQYF
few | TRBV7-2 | CASSLKGQSYGYTF